These 20 T cell receptor beta chains were all obtained from the same sample, sequenced in a study of blood T cell repertoires in COVID-19. Assay: immunoSEQ multiplex PCR; the TCRdb copy retains only in-frame clones and omits some. The sample records under 200,000 clones, about 85% being singletons. Sequencing used peripheral blood. The origin of the receptors is a woman aged 45-59 years with COVID-19, enrolled during active disease.

The gene calls are TRBV19 and TRBJ2-1; tentative D call: TRBD1 (6 bases). Looked up from germline, CDR1 is LNHDA and CDR2 is SQIVND (reference sequence). The V end was cut by 10 bases, the J end by 3 bases, with 16 bases between. This CDR3 contains 14 residues. This CDR3 reads CATSDRPLYNEQFF. CDR3 coding DNA: TGTGCCACCTCGGACAGACCGCTCTACAATGAGCAGTTCTTC.

This chain links TRBV2 with TRBJ1-1, with D tentatively TRBD1 (5 bases). Germline values: CDR1 SNHLY, CDR2 FYNNEI. The CDR3 has 13 residues. V was shortened by 7 bases and J by 1 base, with 10 bases between the two germline ends. The CDR3 sequence: CASTFGQNTEAFF. DNA for the CDR3: TGTGCCAGCACCTTCGGACAGAACACTGAAGCTTTCTTT. Using reference TRBV2 and TRBJ1-1 for the parts outside the CDR3, the full variable domain is EPEVTQTPSHQVTQMGQEVILRCVPISNHLYFYWYRQILGQKVEFLVSFYNNEISEKSEIFDDQFSVERPDGSNFTLKIRSTKLEDSAMYFCASTFGQNTEAFFGQGTRLTVV.

J is TRBJ2-5 and V is TRBV6-4; 9 bases are a match to TRBD2. The CDR3 is made up of 18 amino acids. Trimming took 1 base from V and 3 from J; bases not matched to a gene: 12. CDR1 is MRHNA and CDR2 is SNTAGT in the germline V gene. CDR3 amino acids: CASSDCPEGGGAKETQYF. The CDR3 coding sequence is TGTGCCAGCAGTGACTGCCCCGAAGGCGGGGGGGCAAAAGAGACCCAGTACTTC.

This sequence joins TRBV19 and TRBJ1-4; D uncertain. Germline V gives CDR1 LNHDA, CDR2 SQIVND (reference sequence). This CDR3 contains 14 residues. V lost 6 bases, J lost 0 bases, and 8 bases lay in between. The CDR3 sequence: CASRHMATNEKLFF. The DNA of the CDR3 is TGTGCCAGTAGGCACATGGCAACTAATGAAAAACTGTTTTTT.

The chain recombines TRBV2 with TRBJ1-2; a possible D gene is TRBD1 (6 bases). The CDR3 has 14 residues. Germline lookup yields CDR1 SNHLY and CDR2 FYNNEI. Trimming removed 4 bases at V and 4 bases at J, with 13 bases between. The CDR3 coding sequence is TGTGCCAGCAGTGTATCAGGGGCGGGCTATGGCTACACCTTC. Translating gives CASSVSGAGYGYTF.

The V gene is TRBV4-3, the J gene TRBJ2-3; 11 positions match TRBD2. CDR3 length: 18 amino acids. V was pared by 3 bases and J by 0 bases, with 8 bases of the junction left unmatched. CDR1 is LGHNA, CDR2 YSLEER, per germline. CDR3 residues: CASSQGIGTSGSTDTQYF. As DNA, the CDR3 is TGCGCCAGCAGCCAGGGAATCGGGACTAGCGGTAGCACAGATACGCAGTATTTT.

The table lists this clone with a few counts. The chain couples TRBV7-9 to TRBJ1-4, with unresolved D. This CDR3 region has 16 residues. Germline V gives CDR1 SEHNR, CDR2 FQNEAQ (reference sequence). Trimming removed 5 bases at V and 6 bases at J, with 19 bases between. CDR3 amino acids: CASSTYRGERDEKLFF. The DNA of the CDR3 is TGTGCCAGCAGCACGTATCGCGGGGAACGGGATGAAAAACTGTTTTTT.

The chain carries TRBV6-2 or TRBV6-3 and TRBJ1-1; D is unresolved. Germline CDR1 reads MNHEY; CDR2 reads SVGEGT. The CDR3 runs to 13 residues. Trimming took off 3 bases at V and 4 bases at J, with 9 bases between the two ends. CDR3 coding DNA: TGTGCCAGCAGTTATACCGAGGGCACTGAAGCTTTCTTT. Translating it yields CASSYTEGTEAFF.

As for this clone: Other DNA variants within this sample encode the same CDR3. This chain uses TRBV4-1 with TRBJ2-7, with 8 bases identical to TRBD1. Germline trimming cut 1 base from V and 1 base from J; bases unmatched to any gene: 3. In germline, CDR1 is MGHRA, CDR2 YSYEKL. This CDR3 spans 15 amino acids. This chain's CDR3 is CASSQGQGPSYEQYF. The CDR3 DNA is TGCGCCAGCAGCCAAGGACAGGGGCCTTCCTACGAGCAGTACTTC.

V and J are TRBV14 and TRBJ2-7, with no clear D. CDR1 SGHDN and CDR2 FVKESK come from the germline V gene. The CDR3 contains 14 residues. V was trimmed by 0 bases and J by 0 bases, leaving 6 bases between them. The CDR3 DNA sequence: TGTGCCAGCAGCCAAGAATACAGCTCCTACGAGCAGTACTTC. Protein: CASSQEYSSYEQYF.

This chain links TRBV7-8 with TRBJ2-1, with 13 bases identical to TRBD2. Unmatched junction bases numbered 8, after V lost 5 bases and J lost 7 bases. The germline V gene has CDR1 SGHVS and CDR2 FQNEAQ. There are 16 residues in the CDR3. The CDR3 loop is CASSKATSGGPNEQFF. CDR3 sequence (DNA): TGTGCCAGCAGCAAAGCGACTAGCGGGGGGCCAAATGAGCAGTTCTTC.

J is TRBJ2-5 and V is TRBV14; the D gene is possibly TRBD2 (6 bases). Trimming shortened V by 0 bases and J by 4 bases, and 12 bases separated the two germline ends. Looked up from germline, CDR1 is SGHDN and CDR2 is FVKESK. The CDR3 spans 15 residues. The CDR3 loop is CASSQDWDSGETQYF. CDR3 in DNA: TGTGCCAGCAGCCAAGATTGGGATAGCGGAGAGACCCAGTACTTC.

V gene TRBV12-3 or TRBV12-4 combines with J gene TRBJ1-4, with D possibly matching TRBD1 (5 bases). V lost 5 bases to trimming and J lost 7 bases, with 11 bases between them. This CDR3 is built from 13 residues. CDR3 in amino acids: CASSPLRGEKLFF. The CDR3 region has the DNA TGTGCCAGCAGTCCATTAAGGGGTGAAAAACTGTTTTTT.

This chain uses TRBV5-4 with TRBJ1-4, with 9 bases identical to TRBD1. Germline CDR1 SGHNT, CDR2 YYREEE (reference sequence). The CDR3 is 15 amino acids. Unmatched junction bases numbered 7, after V lost 4 bases and J lost 6 bases. This CDR3 is CASSANRGLDEKLFF. The CDR3, as DNA: TGTGCCAGCAGCGCTAACAGGGGGCTGGATGAAAAACTGTTTTTT.

V is TRBV5-5 and J is TRBJ1-5; D is unresolved. Trimming stripped 0 bases from V and 7 bases from J, with 14 bases between. Germline CDR1 and CDR2: SGHKS and YYEKEE (reference sequence). There are 15 residues in the CDR3. CDR3 in amino acids: CASSLGSWAGQPQHF. The CDR3, as DNA: TGTGCCAGCAGCTTGGGCTCCTGGGCGGGACAGCCCCAGCATTTT.

V and J are TRBV6-2 or TRBV6-3 and TRBJ1-1; D ambiguous. V lost 0 bases and J 2 bases, leaving 7 bases between the germline ends. This CDR3 spans 14 amino acids. CDR1 is MNHEY, CDR2 SVGEGT, per germline. The DNA for the CDR3 is TGTGCCAGCAGTTACTCGGGAGTTAACACTGAAGCTTTCTTT. It encodes CASSYSGVNTEAFF.

Concerning this clone: Other DNA sequences in the same sample also yield this CDR3. V gene TRBV11-3 combines with J gene TRBJ2-7; no definite D call. The CDR3 is 11 amino acids. Germline V CDR1 and CDR2: SGHNT, YENEEA. V lost 4 bases to trimming and J lost 1 base, with 2 bases between them. The CDR3: CASSSSYEQYF. CDR3 DNA: TGTGCCAGCAGCTCTTCCTACGAGCAGTACTTC.

This chain joins TRBV2 and TRBJ2-5; possibly TRBD2 for D (5 bases). V was shortened by 7 bases and J by 2 bases, with 8 bases between the two germline ends. CDR3 length: 12 amino acids. CDR1 is SNHLY, CDR2 FYNNEI, per germline. The CDR3 bases are TGTGCCAGCATCAGCGGACAAGAGACCCAGTACTTC. Its translation is CASISGQETQYF. Together with reference TRBV2 and TRBJ2-5, the CDR3 gives the full variable domain: EPEVTQTPSHQVTQMGQEVILRCVPISNHLYFYWYRQILGQKVEFLVSFYNNEISEKSEIFDDQFSVERPDGSNFTLKIRSTKLEDSAMYFCASISGQETQYFGPGTRLLVL.

This chain uses TRBV5-4 with TRBJ1-1, with D tentatively TRBD1 (6 bases). There are 17 residues in the CDR3. CDR1 and CDR2 (germline): SGHNT, YYREEE (reference sequence). V was clipped by 0 bases and J by 1 base, with 16 bases between them. In nucleotides, the CDR3 is TGTGCCAGCAGCTTGGCCGGGTGGACAGAAAAGAACACTGAAGCTTTCTTT. Translation: CASSLAGWTEKNTEAFF.

The rearrangement links TRBV19 to TRBJ2-1; weak D call: TRBD1 (7 bases). The length of the CDR3 is 16 residues. The germline gives CDR1 LNHDA, CDR2 SQIVND (reference sequence). V lost 3 bases to trimming and J lost 0 bases, with 12 bases between them. The CDR3, as DNA: TGTGCCAGTAGTATGTCAGGGGGGAGCTCCTACAATGAGCAGTTCTTC. Protein sequence: CASSMSGGSSYNEQFF.